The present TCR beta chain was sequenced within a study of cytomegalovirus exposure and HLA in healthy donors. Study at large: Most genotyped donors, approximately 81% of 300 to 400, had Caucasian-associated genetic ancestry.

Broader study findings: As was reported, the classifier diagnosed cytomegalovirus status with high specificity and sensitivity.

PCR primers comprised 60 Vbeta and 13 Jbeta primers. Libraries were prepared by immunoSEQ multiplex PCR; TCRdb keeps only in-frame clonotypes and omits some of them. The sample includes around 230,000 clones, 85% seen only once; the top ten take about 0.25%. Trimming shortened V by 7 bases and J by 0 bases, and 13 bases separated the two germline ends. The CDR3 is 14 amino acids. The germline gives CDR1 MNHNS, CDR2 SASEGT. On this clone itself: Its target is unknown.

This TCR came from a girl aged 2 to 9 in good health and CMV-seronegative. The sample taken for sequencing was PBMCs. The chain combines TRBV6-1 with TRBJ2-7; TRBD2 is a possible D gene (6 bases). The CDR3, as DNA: TGTGCCAGCACTGGGGACGGGAGCTCCTACGAGCAGTACTTC. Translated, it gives CASTGDGSSYEQYF.